A selection of T cell receptor beta chains follows, all from one sample in a study of cytomegalovirus exposure and HLA in healthy donors. Sequencing was performed with immunoSEQ multiplex PCR; in TCRdb, only in-frame clones are kept and a portion is missing. The sample records 200,000 or so clones, over 60% being singletons. Sequenced material: PBMCs. These receptors were taken from a man in his late teens or twenties in good health and CMV-seronegative. The CDR3 runs from the conserved cysteine through the conserved F or W. D genes are given only for firm matches. Not all rows give a size; the values are once, few, many and, for expanded clones, a class.

clone_size,v_call,d_call,j_call,cdr3_aa,cdr3_nt
once,TRBV5-1,NA,TRBJ2-4,CASSLDSVTNIQYF,TGCGCCAGCAGCTTGGACTCCGTCACGAACATTCAGTACTTC
NA,TRBV2,NA,TRBJ1-4,CASSDASRNEKLFF,TGTGCCAGCAGTGACGCATCCAGAAACGAAAAACTGTTTTTT
NA,TRBV29-1,TRBD2,TRBJ2-1,CSVEDLASGTYNEQFF,TGCAGCGTTGAAGATCTGGCTAGCGGGACTTACAATGAGCAGTTCTTC
NA,TRBV28,NA,TRBJ2-5,CASSFPQPGTQYF,TGTGCCAGCAGTTTCCCTCAACCGGGGACCCAGTACTTC
NA,TRBV27,NA,TRBJ1-1,CASSSAGVNTEAFF,TGTGCCAGCAGTTCGGCAGGGGTGAACACTGAAGCTTTCTTT
NA,TRBV18,NA,TRBJ1-1,CASSQGRVAEAFF,TGTGCCAGCTCCCAGGGCAGGGTGGCTGAAGCTTTCTTT
NA,TRBV30,NA,TRBJ2-7,CAWNIGSAYEQYF,TGTGCCTGGAATATCGGGAGTGCCTACGAGCAGTACTTC
NA,TRBV4-1,NA,TRBJ2-3,CASSLTGTDTQYF,TGCGCCAGCAGCCTAACAGGGACAGATACGCAGTATTTT
NA,TRBV7-2,TRBD1,TRBJ2-7,CASSSGQIAYEQYF,TGTGCCAGCAGCTCGGGACAGATAGCCTACGAGCAGTACTTC
NA,TRBV11-3,NA,TRBJ2-1,CASSLEPLYNEQFF,TGTGCCAGCAGCTTAGAACCCCTATACAATGAGCAGTTCTTC
NA,TRBV19,TRBD1,TRBJ1-4,CASILDRGNEKLFF,TGTGCCAGTATTCTGGACAGGGGCAATGAAAAACTGTTTTTT
NA,TRBV7-2,TRBD2,TRBJ2-1,CASSLGLLAGGNEQFF,TGTGCCAGCAGCTTAGGGTTATTAGCGGGAGGCAATGAGCAGTTCTTC
NA,TRBV2,NA,TRBJ1-1,CASGTSGLPNTEAFF,TGTGCCAGCGGAACCTCGGGACTGCCGAACACTGAAGCTTTCTTT
NA,TRBV5-4,NA,TRBJ2-5,CASRQTGDGVVGYQETQYF,TGTGCCAGCAGACAGACAGGAGATGGAGTCGTGGGGTACCAAGAGACCCAGTACTTC
NA,TRBV4-2,NA,TRBJ2-7,CASSQGVSGHSYEQYF,TGTGCCAGCAGCCAAGGGGTCAGCGGGCACTCCTACGAGCAGTACTTC
NA,TRBV12-5,NA,TRBJ2-7,CASGLGAVYEQYF,TGTGCTAGTGGTTTGGGGGCAGTCTACGAGCAGTACTTC
NA,TRBV5-6,NA,TRBJ1-1,CASSLPPGDTEAFF,TGTGCCAGCAGCTTGCCCCCCGGGGACACTGAAGCTTTCTTT
NA,TRBV5-5,NA,TRBJ2-2,CASSLERVFELFF,TGTGCCAGCAGCTTGGAGCGGGTGTTCGAGCTGTTTTTT
NA,TRBV27,NA,TRBJ1-2,CASRSFYGYTF,TGTGCCAGCAGATCCTTCTATGGCTACACCTTC
NA,TRBV5-1,NA,TRBJ2-2,CASSSSFRGAGGELFF,TGCGCCAGCAGCTCCTCTTTTCGGGGGGCCGGCGGGGAGCTGTTTTTT
NA,TRBV7-3,NA,TRBJ2-2,CATAGGRGGELFF,TGTGCCACCGCCGGGGGGCGCGGCGGGGAGCTGTTTTTT
few,TRBV11-2,NA,TRBJ2-1,CASSLGRAPGFNEQFF,TGTGCCAGCAGCTTAGGAAGAGCCCCTGGTTTCAATGAGCAGTTCTTC
NA,TRBV7-3,NA,TRBJ2-7,CASSLGLPEDEQYF,TGTGCCAGCAGCTTAGGACTGCCGGAGGACGAGCAGTACTTC
NA,TRBV5-1,TRBD2,TRBJ2-5,CASHSGRVQETQYF,TGCGCCAGCCATAGCGGGAGGGTACAAGAGACCCAGTACTTC
NA,TRBV5-1,TRBD1,TRBJ1-1,CASSPGGGAEAFF,TGCGCCAGCAGCCCCGGAGGGGGCGCTGAAGCTTTCTTT
NA,TRBV19,TRBD1,TRBJ2-3,CASSPRDRHPDTQYF,TGTGCCAGTAGTCCCCGGGACAGGCATCCAGATACGCAGTATTTT
NA,TRBV4-2,NA,TRBJ1-2,CASSLPGGGAYGYTF,TGTGCCAGCAGCTTGCCCGGGGGGGGCGCCTATGGCTACACCTTC
NA,TRBV6-5,NA,TRBJ1-2,CASHLRQGNGYTF,TGTGCCAGCCATCTCAGGCAGGGGAATGGCTACACCTTC
NA,TRBV7-2,NA,TRBJ1-1,CASSEPRQLNTEAFF,TGTGCCAGCAGCGAACCTAGACAGTTGAACACTGAAGCTTTCTTT
few,TRBV27,TRBD2,TRBJ2-7,CASSLRQRGPTYEQYF,TGTGCCAGCAGTTTAAGGCAGCGGGGGCCCACCTACGAGCAGTACTTC
NA,TRBV5-1,TRBD2,TRBJ2-1,CASSPGTSGVYNEQFF,TGCGCCAGCAGTCCCGGGACTAGCGGGGTCTACAATGAGCAGTTCTTC
NA,TRBV5-1,TRBD1,TRBJ1-1,CASSPMGTVNTEAFF,TGCGCCAGCAGCCCGATGGGGACAGTGAACACTGAAGCTTTCTTT
few,TRBV5-6,TRBD1,TRBJ2-7,CASSLDRGYEQYF,TGTGCCAGCAGCTTGGACAGGGGCTACGAGCAGTACTTC
NA,TRBV30,TRBD1,TRBJ1-2,CAWLDPGGAGYGYTF,TGTGCCTGGCTAGACCCAGGGGGCGCTGGGTATGGCTACACCTTC
once,TRBV5-6,NA,TRBJ1-2,CASSLFRGYGYTF,TGTGCCAGCAGCTTGTTTCGGGGGTATGGCTACACCTTC
NA,TRBV6-1,NA,TRBJ1-3,CASSERAAGNTIYF,TGTGCCAGCAGTGAGAGGGCCGCTGGAAACACCATATATTTT
NA,TRBV9,TRBD2,TRBJ2-7,CASSAPRSGSREQYF,TGTGCCAGCAGCGCCCCGAGGAGCGGGAGTAGAGAGCAGTACTTC
NA,TRBV27,TRBD1,TRBJ1-5,CASSPGTGYQPQHF,TGTGCCAGCAGTCCCGGGACAGGGTACCAGCCCCAGCATTTT
NA,TRBV28,TRBD1,TRBJ2-7,CASSLWAGGPSHEQYF,TGTGCCAGCAGTTTATGGGCAGGGGGCCCTTCCCACGAGCAGTACTTC
NA,TRBV29-1,TRBD1,TRBJ1-4,CSVAGTGGAFGKLFF,TGCAGCGTTGCAGGGACAGGGGGCGCTTTCGGAAAACTGTTTTTT
NA,TRBV28,TRBD1,TRBJ1-2,CASSLGGTGGDYGYTF,TGTGCCAGCAGTTTGGGGGGGACAGGGGGCGACTATGGCTACACCTTC
few,TRBV30,TRBD2,TRBJ2-7,CAWSGRLAGDDEQYF,TGTGCCTGGAGTGGGCGACTAGCGGGAGACGACGAGCAGTACTTC
NA,TRBV25-1,TRBD2,TRBJ2-5,CASSDDIAGEETQYF,TGTGCCAGCAGTGACGATATAGCGGGGGAAGAGACCCAGTACTTC
NA,TRBV6-1,TRBD2,TRBJ2-7,CASGGLGFLYEQYF,TGTGCCAGCGGGGGACTAGGTTTTCTCTACGAGCAGTACTTC
few,TRBV2,NA,TRBJ2-5,CASSTHRLRGQETQYF,TGTGCCAGCAGCACTCACAGGCTAAGGGGCCAAGAGACCCAGTACTTC
NA,TRBV5-6,NA,TRBJ1-2,CASSLGGDGYTF,TGTGCCAGCAGCTTGGGGGGGGATGGCTACACCTTC
NA,TRBV9,NA,TRBJ2-7,CASSVATGYEQYF,TGTGCCAGCAGCGTAGCTACAGGGTACGAGCAGTACTTC
NA,TRBV5-1,NA,TRBJ1-1,CASSLEGVWTEAFF,TGCGCCAGCAGCCTGGAAGGGGTTTGGACTGAAGCTTTCTTT